This T cell receptor (beta chain) was recorded in a study of shared clonotypes between healthy human individuals. Study as a whole: A couple of women and a few men aged 18 to 49 served as donors.

Trimming at V came to 3 bases and at J to 3 bases, leaving 18 bases not matched to a gene. Per germline, CDR1 SGHRS and CDR2 YFSETQ. This CDR3 contains 20 residues. Sequenced by immunoSEQ multiplex PCR; TCRdb stores in-frame clones only, minus some. The sample includes roughly 890,000 clones, about 91% of them seen just once. Naivety among CD8 cells was defined by CD45RO negativity and positive CCR7 selection, thereby excluding terminally differentiated effector memory CD45RA+ cells. A remark on this clone: What it recognizes is unknown.

Study-wide points: Around 5% of naive CD4 clonotypes were common to a few donors.

This sequence joins TRBV5-1 and TRBJ2-7, with 13 bases lining up with TRBD2. The receptor was derived from a young man in good health. Input material: naive CD8+ T cells sorted from blood. The chain's CDR3 is CASSWDMGGLAGVSLYEQYF. The CDR3 nucleotides read TGCGCCAGCAGCTGGGACATGGGTGGACTAGCGGGAGTCTCCCTCTACGAGCAGTACTTC.